This TCR beta chain was obtained from a study of blood T cell repertoires in COVID-19. Overall study: Whether acute or convalescent, the COVID-19 samples came from the United States, Italy and Spain. T cells, B-cell-depleted T cells, or PBMCs provided the cDNA or gDNA that served as material.

How the authors handled the data: It was from reference gene primer amplification that nucleated cell counts were estimated. Some clones are missing from TCRdb's copy, which holds only in-frame ones; the method was immunoSEQ multiplex PCR. V and J calls plus clone size are reproduced from that table; the DNA served to infer D and trimming. The table records around 170,000 clones, around 88% of them present only once. In its sample, this clone was seen a few times. This CDR3 has 13 amino acids. Trimming removed 8 bases at V and 10 bases at J, with 18 bases between. Germline CDR1 reads SNHLY; CDR2 reads FYNNEI.

The chain has TRBV2 and TRBJ2-1; TRBD1 is a possible D gene (5 bases). This receptor was identified in a woman aged 25 to 39 with acute or convalescent COVID-19. The sample consisted of peripheral blood. The CDR3 region is CASGRYLGREQFF. CDR3 DNA: TGTGCCAGCGGCAGGTACCTGGGGCGCGAGCAGTTCTTC.